This passage covers 32 T cell receptor beta chains from one sample sequenced in a study of blood T cell repertoires in COVID-19. The assay was immunoSEQ multiplex PCR, and TCRdb's table has in-frame clones only and misses some. The sample shows about 250,000 clones, roughly 85% of them seen only once. Material for sequencing was PBMCs or T cells enriched from blood (not recorded which). The receptors shown here come from a woman between 45 and 65 years old with acute COVID-19.

The gene calls are TRBV7-6 and TRBJ2-5, with D possibly being TRBD1 (6 bases). The CDR3 runs to 14 residues. V shed 5 bases and J shed 6 bases, with 16 bases lying between them. From germline, CDR1 is SGHVS and CDR2 FNYEAQ. DNA of the CDR3: TGTGCCAGCAGCGAACAGGGTGACTGGAAGACCCAGTACTTC. Its translation is CASSEQGDWKTQYF.

The rearrangement joins TRBV19 to TRBJ2-1; unclear D gene. The CDR3 length is 15 residues. Trimming pared 4 bases from V and 0 bases from J, leaving 10 bases between. Germline loops: CDR1 LNHDA, CDR2 SQIVND (reference sequence). The CDR3 reads CASSTDPSSYNEQFF. The CDR3, as DNA: TGTGCCAGTAGTACAGACCCGAGCTCCTACAATGAGCAGTTCTTC.

The V and J genes are TRBV7-9 and TRBJ1-6, with D maybe TRBD1 (6 bases). This CDR3 has 13 residues. CDR1 is SEHNR, CDR2 FQNEAQ, per germline (reference sequence). V was cut by 8 bases and J by 8 bases, with 13 bases left in between. CDR3: CASHTGNYSPLHF. The CDR3 nucleotides read TGTGCCAGCCATACAGGGAACTATTCACCCCTCCACTTT.

The chain combines TRBV6-5 with TRBJ1-4, with D hard to call. V lost 4 bases to trimming and J lost 0 bases, with 12 bases between them. Germline V lookup: CDR1 MNHEY, CDR2 SVGAGI. The CDR3 totals 16 residues. The CDR3 here is CASSSVEGATNEKLFF. The CDR3 coding sequence is TGTGCCAGCAGTTCAGTTGAGGGCGCAACTAATGAAAAACTGTTTTTT.

The chain uses TRBV11-2 and TRBJ1-2; D ambiguous. CDR1 and CDR2 (germline): SGHAT, FQNNGV. V lost 0 bases, J lost 5 bases, and 13 bases lay in between. The CDR3 covers 15 residues. In DNA, the CDR3 is TGTGCCAGCAGCTTAGAAGTCACCTCGGGGTATGGCTACACCTTC. This sequence encodes CASSLEVTSGYGYTF.

J is TRBJ2-7 and V is TRBV30, with TRBD1 identical over 9 bases. Trimming at V came to 5 bases and at J to 7 bases, leaving 12 bases not matched to a gene. The CDR3 covers 14 residues. The germline V gene has CDR1 GTSNPN and CDR2 SVGIG (reference sequence). The CDR3 spells CAWGGQGGTIEQYF. The CDR3 bases are TGTGCCTGGGGGGGACAGGGCGGCACGATAGAGCAGTACTTC.

This clone was seen just once. J is TRBJ2-3 and V is TRBV6-5; 13 positions agree with TRBD2. With 6 bases clipped from V and 6 bases from J, the junction kept 3 bases outside the gene matches. Per the germline V gene, CDR1 is MNHEY and CDR2 is SVGAGI. This CDR3 spans 14 amino acids. The CDR3 loop is CASRTSGGVDTQYF. CDR3 bases: TGTGCCAGCAGAACTAGCGGGGGGGTGGATACGCAGTATTTT.

The rearrangement joins TRBV6-5 to TRBJ1-5; the D gene is possibly TRBD1 (5 bases). Trimming stripped 5 bases from V and 2 bases from J, with 13 bases between. Germline V gene data show CDR1 as MNHEY and CDR2 as SVGAGI. The length of the CDR3 is 15 residues. CDR3 nucleotide sequence: TGTGCCAGCAGTCCACAGGCGGGGGGCAATCAGCCCCAGCATTTT. Its protein product is CASSPQAGGNQPQHF.

This chain connects TRBV6-5 to TRBJ1-6; TRBD1 matches at 9 bases. Germline V CDR1 and CDR2: MNHEY, SVGAGI. V shed 8 bases, J shed 4 bases, and the junction held 3 bases outside the gene matches. This CDR3 has 14 amino acids. CDR3 in DNA: TGTGCCAGCGGGGACAGGGATTATAATTCACCCCTCCACTTT. It codes for CASGDRDYNSPLHF.

V is TRBV4-3 and J is TRBJ2-7, with TRBD1 matching over 9 bases. CDR1 is LGHNA, CDR2 YSLEER, per germline. The CDR3 runs to 15 residues. Unmatched junction bases numbered 7, after V lost 4 bases and J lost 3 bases. As DNA, the CDR3 is TGCGCCAGCAGCCCACAGGGACAGGGAAGCTACGAGCAGTACTTC. Its translation: CASSPQGQGSYEQYF.

The chain combines TRBV11-2 with TRBJ2-2; TRBD1 might be the D (5 bases). Between the trimmed V and J ends, which lost 4 bases and 1 base, there was a span of 7 bases. CDR1 SGHAT and CDR2 FQNNGV come from the germline V gene. The CDR3 has 14 amino acids. CDR3 DNA: TGTGCCAGCAGCTCAGGGCAGAACACCGGGGAGCTGTTTTTT. It codes for CASSSGQNTGELFF.

The chain uses TRBV16 and TRBJ2-7; tentative D call: TRBD2 (6 bases). Germline V gives CDR1 KGHSY, CDR2 FQNENV. The length of the CDR3 is 15 residues. V lost 1 base and J lost 0, with 10 bases in between. Here the CDR3 reads CASSQLGGPSYEQYF. In nucleotides, the CDR3 is TGTGCCAGCAGCCAATTGGGAGGACCCTCCTACGAGCAGTACTTC.

This rearrangement joins TRBV4-3 to TRBJ2-6; 7 bases are shared with TRBD2. The junction had 2 bases not matched to a gene; V was cut back by 3 bases and J by 0 bases. CDR1 LGHNA and CDR2 YSLEER come from the germline V gene. The CDR3 runs 16 residues. The CDR3 loop reads CASSQGGGSGANVLTF. In nucleotides, the CDR3 is TGCGCCAGCAGCCAGGGGGGGGGCTCTGGGGCCAACGTCCTGACTTTC.

This rearrangement joins TRBV19 to TRBJ2-1, with 7 bases that match TRBD2. The CDR3 is 14 residues long. Germline CDR1 and CDR2: LNHDA and SQIVND (reference sequence). V shed 4 bases and J 5 bases; nucleotides not matched to a gene: 5. DNA for the CDR3: TGTGCCAGTAGTAGGGACTACAACAACAATGAGCAGTTCTTC. Translated, it gives CASSRDYNNNEQFF.

This rearrangement joins TRBV18 to TRBJ1-2, with D unclear. The CDR3 totals 16 residues. Trimming stripped 1 base from V and 0 bases from J, with 12 bases between. CDR1 is KGHSH, CDR2 LQKENI, per germline. The DNA for the CDR3 is TGTGCCAGCTCACCACTTTCCAGGCAGTCTAACTATGGCTACACCTTC. Its translation: CASSPLSRQSNYGYTF.

J is TRBJ2-5 and V is TRBV2; 7 nucleotides match TRBD1. J gave up 4 bases and V 0 bases, and 5 bases lay outside the gene matches. Germline CDR1 and CDR2: SNHLY and FYNNEI. The CDR3 totals 15 residues. Written as DNA, the CDR3 is TGTGCCAGCAGTGAAGCTAGGGGGCCGGGAGAGACCCAGTACTTC. Protein: CASSEARGPGETQYF.

This rearrangement joins TRBV7-9 to TRBJ1-1; 7 bases fit TRBD1. This CDR3 has 14 residues. Unmatched junction bases numbered 9, after V lost 5 bases and J lost 6 bases. The germline CDR1 and CDR2 sequences are SEHNR and FQNEAQ (reference sequence). This chain's CDR3 is CASSPPTGESEAFF. The CDR3, as DNA: TGTGCCAGCAGCCCCCCAACAGGGGAGTCTGAAGCTTTCTTT.

The gene calls are TRBV10-1 and TRBJ2-1, with TRBD2 identical over 12 bases. Trimming removed 6 bases from V and 7 bases from J; junction bases left unmatched: 4. Per germline, CDR1 WNHNN and CDR2 SYGVQD (reference sequence). The CDR3 extends over 14 amino acids. The CDR3 sequence is CASRRTSGVNEQFF. The CDR3 coding sequence is TGCGCCAGCAGAAGGACTAGCGGGGTTAATGAGCAGTTCTTC.

The CDR3 reads CSVWATNSVTSYNEQFF. The CDR3 coding sequence is TGCAGCGTGTGGGCTACCAATTCTGTGACGTCCTACAATGAGCAGTTCTTC. The V gene is TRBV29-1, the J gene TRBJ2-1, with D uncertain. This CDR3 is 17 amino acids long. Germline V gene lookup returns CDR1 SQVTM and CDR2 ANQGSEA. The V end lost 6 bases, the J end lost 1 base, and 22 bases lay between the germline ends.

The chain couples TRBV5-1 to TRBJ1-4; D might be TRBD1 (6 bases). This CDR3 spans 15 amino acids. Germline CDR1 and CDR2: SGHRS and YFSETQ. V was cut by 1 base and J by 8 bases, with 15 bases left in between. CDR3 sequence: CASSLLAQGDEKLFF. CDR3 coding DNA: TGCGCCAGCAGCTTGCTTGCACAGGGAGACGAAAAACTGTTTTTT.

The rearrangement joins TRBV9 to TRBJ1-1; unclear D gene. CDR1 is SGDLS and CDR2 is YYNGEE in the germline V gene. This CDR3 comprises 15 residues. V lost 2 bases and J lost 2, with 13 bases in between. In DNA form, the CDR3 reads TGTGCCAGCAGCGTCAGCACGGCGGCTAACACTGAAGCTTTCTTT. Translating it yields CASSVSTAANTEAFF.

The J gene is TRBJ1-2, the V gene TRBV7-8; 7 bases align to TRBD1. Germline V gene sequence: CDR1 SGHVS, CDR2 FQNEAQ. With V trimmed by 0 bases and J by 3 bases, 4 bases remained unmatched. This CDR3 is built from 15 residues. CDR3 in DNA: TGTGCCAGCAGCTTAGCAGGACAGGCCTACTATGGCTACACCTTC. This gives the protein CASSLAGQAYYGYTF.

The chain combines TRBV30 with TRBJ1-1; D is possibly TRBD1 (5 bases). Looked up from germline, CDR1 is GTSNPN and CDR2 is SVGIG (reference sequence). CDR3 size: 14 residues. Trimming removed 4 bases at V and 0 bases at J, with 12 bases between. CDR3: CAWTAGLLNTEAFF. The DNA of the CDR3 is TGTGCCTGGACAGCGGGGCTTTTGAACACTGAAGCTTTCTTT.

This clone was picked up a small number of times. This chain uses TRBV19 with TRBJ1-3; D is perhaps TRBD1 (6 bases). V was pared by 5 bases and J by 0 bases, with 14 bases between. CDR1 and CDR2 (germline): LNHDA, SQIVND (reference sequence). The CDR3 length is 16 residues. In DNA form, the CDR3 reads TGTGCCAGTAGTGTCCTACAGGGCGCCTCTGGAAACACCATATATTTT. Encoded protein: CASSVLQGASGNTIYF.

The chain employs TRBV24-1 and TRBJ1-5; D is possibly TRBD1 (5 bases). Germline V gene data show CDR1 as KGHDR and CDR2 as SFDVKD. The CDR3 totals 14 residues. V shed 3 bases and J shed 7 bases, with 12 bases lying between them. The CDR3 bases are TGTGCCACCAGTGATGCAGGGTTAAACCAGCCCCAGCATTTT. As protein: CATSDAGLNQPQHF.

V gene TRBV7-9 combines with J gene TRBJ1-1; D gene unclear. From germline, CDR1 is SEHNR and CDR2 FQNEAQ (reference sequence). The CDR3 is 14 amino acids. Trimming shortened V by 0 bases and J by 11 bases, and 16 bases separated the two germline ends. The DNA for the CDR3 is TGTGCCAGCAGCTTAGCGGCGGCAGCGTCTAAGGCTTTCTTT. Its protein product is CASSLAAAASKAFF.

This clone occurred once. This rearrangement joins TRBV4-1 to TRBJ2-2; 13 bases are a match to TRBD2. The CDR3 runs 17 residues. After removal of 3 bases from V and 0 bases from J, the junction contained 1 base not matched to a gene. Germline lookup yields CDR1 MGHRA and CDR2 YSYEKL. The CDR3 here is CASSQGTSGANTGELFF. Here the CDR3 DNA reads TGCGCCAGCAGCCAGGGGACTAGCGGGGCGAACACCGGGGAGCTGTTTTTT.

The gene calls are TRBV7-2 and TRBJ2-5, with D perhaps matching TRBD2 (5 bases). The CDR3 runs to 19 residues. Trimming cost V 1 base and J 0 bases, with 21 bases left between them. In germline, CDR1 is SGHTA, CDR2 FQGNSA. The DNA for the CDR3 is TGTGCCAGCAGCTTAGAATCAGCTTCTGGAGGAATTTACCAAGAGACCCAGTACTTC. This translates into CASSLESASGGIYQETQYF.

The chain links TRBV4-1 to TRBJ2-3; 15 bases fit TRBD2. The CDR3 runs to 18 residues. The trim removed 3 bases at V and 6 bases at J, leaving 10 bases unmatched. CDR1 and CDR2 (germline): MGHRA, YSYEKL. CDR3: CASSHRRTSGGAPDTQYF. The CDR3, as DNA: TGCGCCAGCAGCCACCGAAGGACTAGCGGGGGGGCCCCCGATACGCAGTATTTT.

Only a few counts were recorded for this clone. The V gene is TRBV9, the J gene TRBJ2-7; 8 bases fit TRBD1. The length of the CDR3 is 15 residues. V trimming: 0 bases; J trimming: 3 bases; junction bases outside the gene matches: 5. Per germline, CDR1 SGDLS and CDR2 YYNGEE. CDR3: CASSVGQGAHYEQYF. In nucleotides, the CDR3 is TGTGCCAGCAGCGTAGGTCAGGGGGCTCACTACGAGCAGTACTTC. The full variable domain, in which reference TRBV9 and TRBJ2-7 provide the parts outside the CDR3, is DSGVTQTPKHLITATGQRVTLRCSPRSGDLSVYWYQQSLDQGLQFLIQYYNGEERAKGNILERFSAQQFPDLHSELNLSSLELGDSALYFCASSVGQGAHYEQYFGPGTRLTVT.

CDR3 loop: CASSSGHNSGGTEAFF. The CDR3 DNA is TGTGCCAGCAGCTCCGGACACAACTCAGGTGGCACTGAAGCTTTCTTT. V is TRBV5-6 and J is TRBJ1-1; maybe TRBD1 (5 bases). CDR1 and CDR2 from the germline V gene are SGHDT and YYEEEE. CDR3 length: 16 residues. Trimming removed 3 bases from V and 4 bases from J, with 19 bases in between.

The chain carries TRBV5-4 and TRBJ1-6; D perhaps matches TRBD1 (6 bases). Germline-derived CDR1 and CDR2 are SGHNT and YYREEE (reference sequence). The CDR3 is 13 residues long. With 4 bases removed from V and 10 bases from J, the gap between germline ends came to 12 bases. The CDR3 DNA follows: TGTGCCAGCAGCCTCAAGGACAGCTCACCCCTCCACTTT. Residues: CASSLKDSSPLHF.